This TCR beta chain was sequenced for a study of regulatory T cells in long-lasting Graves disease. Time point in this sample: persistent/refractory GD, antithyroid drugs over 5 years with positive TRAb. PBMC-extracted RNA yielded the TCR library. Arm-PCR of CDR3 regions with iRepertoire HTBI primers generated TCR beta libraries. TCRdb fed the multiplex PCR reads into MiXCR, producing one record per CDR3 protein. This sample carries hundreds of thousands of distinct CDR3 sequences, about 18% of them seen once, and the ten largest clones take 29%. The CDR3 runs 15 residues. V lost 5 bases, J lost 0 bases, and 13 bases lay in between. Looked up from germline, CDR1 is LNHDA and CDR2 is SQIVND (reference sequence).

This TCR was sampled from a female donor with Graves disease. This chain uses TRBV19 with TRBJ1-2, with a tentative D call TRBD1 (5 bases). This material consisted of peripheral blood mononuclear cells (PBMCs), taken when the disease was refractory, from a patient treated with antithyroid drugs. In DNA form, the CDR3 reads TGTGCCAGTAGTTTCCCGACAGCCTCTAACTATGGCTACACCTTC. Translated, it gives CASSFPTASNYGYTF.